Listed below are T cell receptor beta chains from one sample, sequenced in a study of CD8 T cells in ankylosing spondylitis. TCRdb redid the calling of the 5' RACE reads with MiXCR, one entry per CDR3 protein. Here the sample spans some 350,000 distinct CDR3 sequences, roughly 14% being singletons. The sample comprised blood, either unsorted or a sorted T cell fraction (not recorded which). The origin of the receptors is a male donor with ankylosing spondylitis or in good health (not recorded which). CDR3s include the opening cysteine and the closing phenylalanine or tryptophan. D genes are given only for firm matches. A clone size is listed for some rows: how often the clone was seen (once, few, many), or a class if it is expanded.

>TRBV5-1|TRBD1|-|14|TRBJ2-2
TGCGCCAGCAGCCCAACAGGGGCCGCCGGGGAGCTGTTTTTT
CASSPTGAAGELFF
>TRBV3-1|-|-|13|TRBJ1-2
TGTGCCAGCGGGGCCGGGGGTTATCGTGGCTACACCTTC
CASGAGGYRGYTF
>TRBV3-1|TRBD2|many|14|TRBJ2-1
TGTGCCAGCAGCCAAGCAGCGGGGAACAATGAGCAGTTCTTC
CASSQAAGNNEQFF
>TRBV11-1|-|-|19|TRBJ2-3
TGTGCCAGCAGCTTAAAGGTATCATACAGCCTAAGGGGCACAGATACGCAGTATTTT
CASSLKVSYSLRGTDTQYF
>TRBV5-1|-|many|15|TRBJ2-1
TGCGCCACCGGAGGGGGAAGTAATTCCTACAATGAGCAGTTCTTC
CATGGGSNSYNEQFF
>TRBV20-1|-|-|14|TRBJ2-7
TGCAGTGCGGACCCCGGCTGGAGCTCCTACGAGCAGTACTTC
CSADPGWSSYEQYF
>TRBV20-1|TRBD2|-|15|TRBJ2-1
TGCAGTGCTAGCTTCACTAGCGGTTCCTACAATGAGCAGTTCTTC
CSASFTSGSYNEQFF
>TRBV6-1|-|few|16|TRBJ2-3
TGTGCCAGCAGTCCCGGGCTTTCCTTCGCCGCAGATACGCAGTATTTT
CASSPGLSFAADTQYF
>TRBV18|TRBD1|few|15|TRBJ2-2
TGTGCCAGCTCCGTCGGGACAGTGAACACCGGGGAGCTGTTTTTT
CASSVGTVNTGELFF
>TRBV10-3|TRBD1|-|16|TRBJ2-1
TGTGCCATCAGTCCCGAGGGGACAGGGGGGAACAATGAGCAGTTCTTC
CAISPEGTGGNNEQFF
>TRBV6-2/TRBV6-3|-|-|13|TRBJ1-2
TGTGCCAGCAGTTTAACAGAGGACTATGGCTACACCTTC
CASSLTEDYGYTF
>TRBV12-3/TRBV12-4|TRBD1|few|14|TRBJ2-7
TGTGCCAGCAGACGGACAGGGGAATCCTACGAGCAGTACTTC
CASRRTGESYEQYF
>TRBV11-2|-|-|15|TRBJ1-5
TGTGCCAGCAGCTTAGATGGCCTTAGCAATCAGCCCCAGCATTTT
CASSLDGLSNQPQHF
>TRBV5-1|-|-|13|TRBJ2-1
TGCGCCAGTACCGGGACAAACGGCAATGAGCAGTTCTTC
CASTGTNGNEQFF
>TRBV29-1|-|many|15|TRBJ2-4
TGCAGCGTTGGGGGGCAGGACCTAGCCAAAAACATTCAGTACTTC
CSVGGQDLAKNIQYF
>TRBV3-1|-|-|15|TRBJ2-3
TGTGCCAGCAGCCAAGGAGACTCAGCGGGAGATACGCAGTATTTT
CASSQGDSAGDTQYF
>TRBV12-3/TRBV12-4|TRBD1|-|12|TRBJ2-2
TGTGCCAGCAACAGGGGGCCCAGGGAGCTGTTTTTT
CASNRGPRELFF
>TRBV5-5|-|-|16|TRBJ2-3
TGTGCCAGCAGCTTAAAAACAAGTCTAATCACAGATACGCAGTATTTT
CASSLKTSLITDTQYF
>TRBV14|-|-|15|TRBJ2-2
TGTGCCAGCAGCCAAGGGGAGAAGTATACCGGGGAGCTGTTTTTT
CASSQGEKYTGELFF
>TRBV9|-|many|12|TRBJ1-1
TGTGCCAGCAGCGTAGCGAAGGCCGAAGCTTTCTTT
CASSVAKAEAFF
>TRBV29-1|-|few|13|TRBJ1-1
TGCAGCGTTGTGTTCAGGTCGGGAACTGAAGCTTTCTTT
CSVVFRSGTEAFF
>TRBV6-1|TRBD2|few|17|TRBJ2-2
TGTGCCAGCAGGAAAGGGGCTAGCGGGGTGAACACCGGGGAGCTGTTTTTT
CASRKGASGVNTGELFF
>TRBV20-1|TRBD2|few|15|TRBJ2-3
TGCAGTGCTAGATCGGCTAGCGGGAGCGCAGATACGCAGTATTTT
CSARSASGSADTQYF
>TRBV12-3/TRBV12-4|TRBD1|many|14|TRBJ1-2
TGTGCCAGCATTCGGACAGGGGGCTATCAGGGCTACACCTTC
CASIRTGGYQGYTF
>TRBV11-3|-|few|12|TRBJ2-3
TGTGCCAGCAAATACAGCACAGATACGCAGTATTTT
CASKYSTDTQYF
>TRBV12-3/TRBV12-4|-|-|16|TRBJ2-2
TGTGCCAGCAGCCGAGGGGGGCGGGGGATCACCGGGGAGCTGTTTTTT
CASSRGGRGITGELFF
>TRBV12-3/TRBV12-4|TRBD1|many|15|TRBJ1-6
TGTGCCAGCAGTTTGGGACAGGGGCCGGGTTCACCCCTCCACTTT
CASSLGQGPGSPLHF
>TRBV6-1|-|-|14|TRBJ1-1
TGTGCCAGCACCCCTCCAATGGGGTCTAATGAAGCTTTCTTT
CASTPPMGSNEAFF
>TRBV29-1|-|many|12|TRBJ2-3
TGCAGCGTGGGGAAATACGCAGATACGCAGTATTTT
CSVGKYADTQYF
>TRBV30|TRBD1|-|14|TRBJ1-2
TGTGCCTGGACCCGGGACAGGGGGGGCTATGGCTACACCTTC
CAWTRDRGGYGYTF
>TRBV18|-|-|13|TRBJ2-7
TGTGCCAGCTCACCAGCAAATTCTGGCGAGCAGTACTTC
CASSPANSGEQYF
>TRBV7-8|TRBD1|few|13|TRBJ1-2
TGTGCCAGCACCCTAACAGGGGACTATGGCTACACCTTC
CASTLTGDYGYTF
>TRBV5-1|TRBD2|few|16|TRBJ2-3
TGCGCCAGCAGCTCTCTTAGCGGGGCGGGGACAGATACGCAGTATTTT
CASSSLSGAGTDTQYF
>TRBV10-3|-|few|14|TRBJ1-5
TGTGCCATCAGTCCCGACAGAAACAATCAGCCCCAGCATTTT
CAISPDRNNQPQHF
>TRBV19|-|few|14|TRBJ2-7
TGTGCCAGTAGTAATAGGGGGGGAGCCTACGAGCAGTACTTC
CASSNRGGAYEQYF
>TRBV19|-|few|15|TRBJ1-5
TGTGCCAGTAGTAGAGCAACCCATGGCAATCAGCCCCAGCATTTT
CASSRATHGNQPQHF
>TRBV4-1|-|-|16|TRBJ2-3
TGCGCCAGCAGCCAAGGGGGAGCGGTGAGCACAGATACGCAGTATTTT
CASSQGGAVSTDTQYF
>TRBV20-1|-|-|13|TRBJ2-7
TGCAGTGCTAGGTCCCCATCGGTGTACGAGCAGTACTTC
CSARSPSVYEQYF
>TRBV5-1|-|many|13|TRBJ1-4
TGCGCCAGCAAGGCAGCGGACGGTGAAAAACTGTTTTTT
CASKAADGEKLFF
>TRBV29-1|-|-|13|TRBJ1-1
TGCAGCGTTGAAGGGATGTCGAACACTGAAGCTTTCTTT
CSVEGMSNTEAFF
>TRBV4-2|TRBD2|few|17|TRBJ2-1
TGTGCCAGCAGCCATCCGACCCTAGCGGGAGGAACCAATGAGCAGTTCTTC
CASSHPTLAGGTNEQFF
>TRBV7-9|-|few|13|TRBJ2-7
TGTGCCAGTATCAGACAGAACTCCTACGAGCAGTACTTC
CASIRQNSYEQYF
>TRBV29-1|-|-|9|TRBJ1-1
TGCAGCGTTGGTAAGGAAGCTTTCTTT
CSVGKEAFF
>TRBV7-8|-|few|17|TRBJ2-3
TGTGCCAGCAGCCTTTTAAGGGGGACCTCGCTGGCAGATACGCAGTATTTT
CASSLLRGTSLADTQYF
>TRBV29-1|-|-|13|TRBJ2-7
TGCAGCGTCTCGACAGGCCCCTACTACGAGCAGTACTTC
CSVSTGPYYEQYF
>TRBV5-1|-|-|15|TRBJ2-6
TGCGCCAGCAGCCTTACAGGGACCGGGGCCAACGTCCTGACTTTC
CASSLTGTGANVLTF
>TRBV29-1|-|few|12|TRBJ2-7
TGCAGCGTTTTGAGGGGGACCTACGAGCAGTACTTC
CSVLRGTYEQYF
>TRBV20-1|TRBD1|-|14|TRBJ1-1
TGCAGTGCTAATATCAGGGGGCTGATAACTGAAGCTTTCTTT
CSANIRGLITEAFF
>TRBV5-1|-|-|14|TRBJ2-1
TGCGCCAGCGAGCTTGGGGGACCTCATAATGAGCAGTTCTTC
CASELGGPHNEQFF
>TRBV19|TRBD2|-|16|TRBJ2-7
TGTGCCAGTAGTCTCGGACTAGCGGGAGGCCCTTACGAGCAGTACTTC
CASSLGLAGGPYEQYF
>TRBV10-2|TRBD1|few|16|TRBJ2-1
TGCGCCAGCACAATAGGAGGGGACAGGGGGTACAATGAGCAGTTCTTC
CASTIGGDRGYNEQFF
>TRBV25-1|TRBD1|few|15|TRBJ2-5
TGTGCCAGCAGTGAATGGGTAGGGGGCAGGGAGACCCAGTACTTC
CASSEWVGGRETQYF
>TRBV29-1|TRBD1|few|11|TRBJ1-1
TGCAGCGTTCACAGGGGTCCCGAAGCTTTCTTT
CSVHRGPEAFF